This T cell receptor beta chain comes out of a study of blood T cells in healthy people across ages. Through a sample-barcoded 5' primer and a J-beta primer mix, a second PCR was run for roughly 7 to 11 cycles. TCRdb analysed the 5' RACE reads with MiXCR anew, one entry per CDR3 protein. The repertoire holds under 1,100,000 distinct CDR3 sequences, under 30% seen once, with less than 0.75% in the top ten. J lost 9 bases, V lost 7 bases, and 1 base had no gene match. Germline V gene lookup returns CDR1 SNHLY and CDR2 FYNNEI. CDR3 length: 11 amino acids. The data were also submitted as part of a second study, on T cells of mothers and their children. That paper states: Each mother yielded more than 8.5 million TCR beta CDR3 reads. Each child yielded about 3 million reads.

V is TRBV2 and J is TRBJ2-1; 9 nucleotides agree with TRBD1. Specimen: blood. The TCR was taken from a girl aged 2-15 years in good health. For the CDR3, the DNA is TGTGCCAGCACGACAGGGGGTGAGCAGTTCTTC. It is translated as CASTTGGEQFF.